This TCR beta chain comes out of a study of shared clonotypes between healthy human individuals. Study outcomes and limitations: Few donors restricted represented genetic and exposure-history diversity. Blood alone was sampled, and tissue repertoires likely differ. Sequencing depth was a factor that was expected to affect clonotype sharing among donors.

The study separated CD4+ cells into CD45RA+ naive and CD45RA-negative memory subsets. Remarks on this clone: Its target is unknown.

The repertoire was sequenced with immunoSEQ multiplex PCR; TCRdb's copy has only in-frame clones and lacks some. This table holds about 1.4 million clones, roughly 95% found once. V was cut by 3 bases and J by 4 bases, with 10 bases left in between. The CDR3 has 13 residues. CDR1 is MDHEN and CDR2 is SYDVKM in the germline V gene. The TCR originated in a man aged 25-45 years in good health. The sequencing sample was made of naive CD4+ T cells sorted from blood. Sample subset: CD45RA+ positively selected. The chain links TRBV28 to TRBJ2-7; D gene unclear. The CDR3 is CASSFVGIYEQYF. In nucleotides, the CDR3 is TGTGCCAGCAGTTTTGTAGGGATATACGAGCAGTACTTC.